This T cell receptor beta chain was recorded in a study of PD-1 blockade in classical Hodgkin lymphoma. V shed 0 bases, J shed 0 bases, and the junction held 7 bases outside the gene matches. CDR1 is SNHLY and CDR2 is FYNNEI in the germline V gene. The CDR3 runs to 18 residues. Sequencing was performed with immunoSEQ multiplex PCR; in TCRdb, only in-frame clones are kept and a portion is missing. There are 25,000 to 35,000 clones in the sample; around 79% occur only once, and over 0.5% lies in the top ten. Sample time point: cycle 4 day 1 (C4D1), after 6 weeks of nivolumab. Exposure to brentuximab vedotin varied, and each patient had relapsed following autologous stem cell transplantation. Magnetic negative selection purified CD4+ T cells from thawed PBMCs.

This sequence was found in a human donor with classical Hodgkin lymphoma. The sample was CD4+ T cells from blood, taken before the fourth cycle of nivolumab. The chain carries TRBV2 and TRBJ1-5; 8 bases line up with TRBD1. CDR3 in amino acids: CASSEAGTGLYSNQPQHF. The CDR3 DNA reads as TGTGCCAGCAGTGAAGCCGGGACAGGACTTTATAGCAATCAGCCCCAGCATTTT.